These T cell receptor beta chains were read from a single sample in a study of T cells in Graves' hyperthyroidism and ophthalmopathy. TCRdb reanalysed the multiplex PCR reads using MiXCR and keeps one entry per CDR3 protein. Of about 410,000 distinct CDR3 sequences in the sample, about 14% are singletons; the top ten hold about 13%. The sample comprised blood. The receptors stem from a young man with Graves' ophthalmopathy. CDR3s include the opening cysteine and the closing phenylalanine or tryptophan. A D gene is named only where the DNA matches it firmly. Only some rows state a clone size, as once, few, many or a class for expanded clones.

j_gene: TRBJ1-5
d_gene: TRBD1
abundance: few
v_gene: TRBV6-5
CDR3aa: CASSLRMDRGDQPQHF
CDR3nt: TGTGCCAGCAGCTTACGAATGGACAGGGGGGATCAGCCCCAGCATTTT

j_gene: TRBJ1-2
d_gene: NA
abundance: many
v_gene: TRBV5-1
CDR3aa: CASSLEQGNYGYTF
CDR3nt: TGCGCCAGCAGCTTGGAACAGGGCAACTATGGCTACACCTTC

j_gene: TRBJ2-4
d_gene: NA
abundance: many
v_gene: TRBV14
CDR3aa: CASSQGAGVKNIQYF
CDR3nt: TGTGCCAGCAGCCAAGGCGCAGGGGTGAAAAACATTCAGTACTTC

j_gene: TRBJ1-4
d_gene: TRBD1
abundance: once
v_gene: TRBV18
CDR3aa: CASSPRTGGLGATNEKLFF
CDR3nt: TGTGCCAGCTCACCCCGGACAGGGGGCTTGGGAGCAACTAATGAAAAACTGTTTTTT

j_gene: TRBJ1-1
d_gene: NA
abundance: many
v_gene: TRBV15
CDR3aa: CATSRDMGNTEASF
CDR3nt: TGTGCCACCAGCAGAGATATGGGAAACACTGAAGCTTCCTTT

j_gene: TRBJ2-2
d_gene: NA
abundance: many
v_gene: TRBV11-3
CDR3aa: CASRNQDTGELFF
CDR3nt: TGTGCCAGCAGAAACCAAGACACCGGGGAGCTGTTTTTT

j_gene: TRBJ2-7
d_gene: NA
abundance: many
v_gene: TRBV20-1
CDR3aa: CSAREVVNGGLYF
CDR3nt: TGCAGTGCTAGAGAGGTAGTCAATGGCGGTTTGTACTTC

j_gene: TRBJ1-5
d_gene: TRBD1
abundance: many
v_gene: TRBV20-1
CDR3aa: CSASPGTGVQPQHF
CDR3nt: TGCAGTGCTAGCCCCGGGACAGGGGTTCAGCCCCAGCATTTT

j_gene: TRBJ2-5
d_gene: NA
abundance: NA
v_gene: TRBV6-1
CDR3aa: CASSPRRTFHETQYF
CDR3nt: TGTGCCAGCAGCCCTCGACGGACCTTTCACGAGACCCAGTACTTC

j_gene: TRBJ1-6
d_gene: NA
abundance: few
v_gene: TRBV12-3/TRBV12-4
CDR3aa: CASSLGGTSNSPLHF
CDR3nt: TGTGCCAGCAGTTTAGGCGGGACAAGCAATTCACCCCTCCACTTT

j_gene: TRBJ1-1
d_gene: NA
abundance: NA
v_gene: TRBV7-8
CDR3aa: CASSLRLAGQAFF
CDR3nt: TGTGCCAGCAGCTTAAGGCTTGCAGGACAAGCTTTCTTT

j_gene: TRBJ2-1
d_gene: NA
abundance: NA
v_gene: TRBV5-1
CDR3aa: CASSLTAHNEQFF
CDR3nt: TGCGCCAGCAGCTTGACAGCACACAATGAGCAGTTCTTC

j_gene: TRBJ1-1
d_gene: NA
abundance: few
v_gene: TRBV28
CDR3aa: CASRWGNTEAFF
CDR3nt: TGTGCCAGCCGTTGGGGAAACACTGAAGCTTTCTTT

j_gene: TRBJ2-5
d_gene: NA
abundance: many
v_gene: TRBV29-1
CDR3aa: CSVGGRSQETQYF
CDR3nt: TGCAGCGTTGGTGGGAGGTCACAAGAGACCCAGTACTTC

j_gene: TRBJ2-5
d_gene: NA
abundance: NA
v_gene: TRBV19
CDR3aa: CASSTSKTSLPGEETQYF
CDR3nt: TGTGCCAGTAGTACGTCAAAGACTAGTCTGCCTGGGGAAGAGACCCAGTACTTC

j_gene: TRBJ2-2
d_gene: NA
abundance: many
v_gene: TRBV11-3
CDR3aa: CASSSPGTPAAGELFF
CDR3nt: TGTGCCAGCAGCTCCCCCGGGACTCCGGCCGCCGGGGAGCTGTTTTTT

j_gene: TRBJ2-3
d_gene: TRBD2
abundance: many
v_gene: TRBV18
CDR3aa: CASSQTLAGVPDTQYF
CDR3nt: TGTGCCAGCTCACAGACACTAGCGGGAGTGCCAGATACGCAGTATTTT

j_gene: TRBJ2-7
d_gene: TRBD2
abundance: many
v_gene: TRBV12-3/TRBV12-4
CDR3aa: CAGSLRAAGGPLGGYEQYF
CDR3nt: TGTGCCGGCAGTTTACGTGCCGCGGGGGGCCCCCTCGGAGGATACGAGCAGTACTTC

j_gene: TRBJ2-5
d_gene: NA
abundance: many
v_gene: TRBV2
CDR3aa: CASSARGFQETQYF
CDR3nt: TGTGCCAGCAGCGCCAGGGGTTTCCAAGAGACCCAGTACTTC

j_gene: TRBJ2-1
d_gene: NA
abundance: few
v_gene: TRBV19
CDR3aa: CASSPSAQGSSYNEQFF
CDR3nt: TGTGCCAGTAGCCCGAGCGCCCAGGGGAGCTCCTACAATGAGCAGTTCTTC

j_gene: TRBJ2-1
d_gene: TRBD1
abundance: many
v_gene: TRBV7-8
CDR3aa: CASSLNPDRVLFF
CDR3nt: TGTGCCAGCAGCCTAAACCCGGACAGGGTCCTGTTCTTC

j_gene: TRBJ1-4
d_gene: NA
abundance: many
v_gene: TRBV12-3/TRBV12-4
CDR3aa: CASSFTGLGEKLFF
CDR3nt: TGTGCCAGCAGTTTCACAGGGCTGGGGGAAAAACTGTTTTTT

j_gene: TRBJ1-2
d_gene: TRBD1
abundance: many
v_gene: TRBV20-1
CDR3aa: CSARGGTGLSGYTF
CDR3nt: TGCAGTGCTAGAGGGGGGACAGGGCTCTCTGGCTACACCTTC

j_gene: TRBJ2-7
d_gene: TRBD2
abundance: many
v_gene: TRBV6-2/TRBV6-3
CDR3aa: CASSYLGLASYEQYF
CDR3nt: TGTGCCAGCAGTTACTTGGGACTAGCCTCCTACGAGCAGTACTTC

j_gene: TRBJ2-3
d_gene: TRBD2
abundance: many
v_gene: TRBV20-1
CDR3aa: CSARGLAGGDTQYF
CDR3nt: TGCAGTGCTAGAGGGCTAGCGGGAGGGGATACGCAGTATTTT

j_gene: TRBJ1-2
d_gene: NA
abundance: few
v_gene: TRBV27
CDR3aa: CASSFTGLLGYTF
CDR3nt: TGTGCCAGCAGTTTTACAGGGCTACTGGGCTACACCTTC

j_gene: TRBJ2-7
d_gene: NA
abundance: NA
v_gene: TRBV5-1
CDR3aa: CASSLGTYGQYF
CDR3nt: TGCGCCAGCAGCTTGGGGACCTACGGGCAGTACTTC

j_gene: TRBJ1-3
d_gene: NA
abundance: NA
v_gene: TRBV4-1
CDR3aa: CASSPQPGSGNTIYF
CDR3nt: TGCGCCAGCAGCCCCCAGCCGGGGTCTGGAAACACCATATATTTT

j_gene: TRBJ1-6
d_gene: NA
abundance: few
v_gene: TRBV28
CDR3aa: CASSPGGGWDNSPLHF
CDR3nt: TGTGCCAGCAGTCCAGGAGGGGGATGGGATAATTCACCCCTCCACTTT

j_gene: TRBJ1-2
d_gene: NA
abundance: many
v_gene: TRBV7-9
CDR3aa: CASSGETAYGYTF
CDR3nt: TGTGCCAGCAGCGGAGAGACAGCCTATGGCTACACCTTC

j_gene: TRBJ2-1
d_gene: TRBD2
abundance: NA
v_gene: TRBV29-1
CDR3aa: CSVTSASVGQFF
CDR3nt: TGCAGCGTTACTAGCGCCTCTGTTGGGCAGTTCTTC

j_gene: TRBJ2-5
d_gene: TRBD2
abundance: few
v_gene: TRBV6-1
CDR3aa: CASSEALTGLQETQYF
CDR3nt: TGTGCCAGCAGTGAAGCGTTGACGGGACTACAAGAGACCCAGTACTTC

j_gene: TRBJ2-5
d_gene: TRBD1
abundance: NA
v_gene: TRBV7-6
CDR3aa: CASSPGYRGRETQYF
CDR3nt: TGTGCCAGCAGCCCAGGGTACAGGGGGCGAGAGACCCAGTACTTC

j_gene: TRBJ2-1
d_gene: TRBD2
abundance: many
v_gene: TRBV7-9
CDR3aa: CASSSGTSGSYEQFF
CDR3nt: TGTGCCAGCAGCTCCGGGACTAGCGGGAGCTATGAGCAGTTCTTC

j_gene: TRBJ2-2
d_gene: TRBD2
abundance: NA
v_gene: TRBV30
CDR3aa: CAWEPGLAGPNTGELFF
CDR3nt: TGTGCCTGGGAACCGGGACTAGCGGGGCCGAACACCGGGGAGCTGTTTTTT

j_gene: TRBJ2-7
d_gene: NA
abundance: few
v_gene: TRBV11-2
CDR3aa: CASSPRVSLGEQYF
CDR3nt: TGTGCCAGCAGCCCAAGGGTATCACTTGGGGAGCAGTACTTC

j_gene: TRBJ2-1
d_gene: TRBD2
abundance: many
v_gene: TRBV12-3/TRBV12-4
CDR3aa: CASRLLSGGAYNEQFF
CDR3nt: TGTGCCAGCAGGCTCCTTAGCGGGGGGGCCTACAATGAGCAGTTCTTC

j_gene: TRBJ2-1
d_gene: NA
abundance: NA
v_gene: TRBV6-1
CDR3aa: CASSSPATRAYNEQFF
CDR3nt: TGTGCCAGCAGCTCCCCTGCCACTAGGGCCTACAATGAGCAGTTCTTC

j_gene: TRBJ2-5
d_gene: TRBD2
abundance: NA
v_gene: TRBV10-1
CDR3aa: CASSESGTIQETQYF
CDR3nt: TGCGCCAGCAGTGAGTCGGGGACTATCCAAGAGACCCAGTACTTC

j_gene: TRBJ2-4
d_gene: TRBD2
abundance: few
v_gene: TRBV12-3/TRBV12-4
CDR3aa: CASSFWRGGNIQYF
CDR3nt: TGTGCCAGCAGTTTCTGGCGGGGGGGGAACATTCAGTACTTC

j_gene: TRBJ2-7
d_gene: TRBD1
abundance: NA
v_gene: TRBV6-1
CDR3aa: CAVRGLDSYEQYF
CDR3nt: TGTGCTGTCAGGGGGCTGGACTCCTACGAGCAGTACTTC

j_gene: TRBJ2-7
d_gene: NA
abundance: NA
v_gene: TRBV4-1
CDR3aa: CASSQFQGPYEQYF
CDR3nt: TGCGCCAGCAGCCAATTCCAGGGACCCTACGAGCAGTACTTC

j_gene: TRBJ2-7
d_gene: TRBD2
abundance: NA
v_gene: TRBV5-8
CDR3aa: CASSSGGASYEQYF
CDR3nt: TGTGCCAGCAGCTCCGGGGGGGCGAGCTACGAGCAGTACTTC

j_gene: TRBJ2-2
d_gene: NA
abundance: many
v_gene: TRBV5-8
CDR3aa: CASSLGAGIAGELFF
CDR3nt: TGTGCCAGCAGCTTGGGGGCAGGGATTGCCGGGGAGCTGTTTTTT

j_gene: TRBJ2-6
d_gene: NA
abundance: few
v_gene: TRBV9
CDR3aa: CASVRSGANVLTF
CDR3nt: TGTGCCAGCGTAAGGTCAGGGGCCAACGTCCTGACTTTC

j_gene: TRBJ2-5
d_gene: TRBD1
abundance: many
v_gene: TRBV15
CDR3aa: CATSREDREETQYF
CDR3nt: TGTGCCACCAGCAGAGAGGACAGGGAAGAGACCCAGTACTTC

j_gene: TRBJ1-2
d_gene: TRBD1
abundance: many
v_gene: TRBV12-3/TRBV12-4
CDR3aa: CASSPTGTYGYTF
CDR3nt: TGTGCCAGCAGTCCGACAGGGACCTATGGCTACACCTTC

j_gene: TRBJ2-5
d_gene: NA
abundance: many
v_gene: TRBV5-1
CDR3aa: CASTRMGARETQYF
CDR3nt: TGCGCCAGCACCCGGATGGGGGCCAGAGAGACCCAGTACTTC

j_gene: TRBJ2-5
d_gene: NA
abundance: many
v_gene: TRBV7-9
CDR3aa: CASSLVQSETQYF
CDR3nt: TGTGCCAGCAGCCTCGTCCAGTCGGAGACCCAGTACTTC

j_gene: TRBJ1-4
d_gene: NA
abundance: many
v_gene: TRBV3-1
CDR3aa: CASSHTSDYLNEKLFF
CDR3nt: TGTGCCAGCAGCCACACGTCTGACTACCTTAATGAAAAACTGTTTTTT

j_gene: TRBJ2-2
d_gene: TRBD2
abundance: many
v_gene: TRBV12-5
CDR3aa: CARRRGGDPLQAGELFF
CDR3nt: TGTGCCCGGAGGCGCGGGGGGGACCCCCTACAGGCCGGGGAGCTGTTTTTT

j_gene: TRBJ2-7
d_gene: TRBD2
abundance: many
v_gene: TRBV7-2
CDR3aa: CASSMTSGEAYEQYF
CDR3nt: TGTGCCAGCAGCATGACTAGCGGGGAGGCCTACGAGCAGTACTTC

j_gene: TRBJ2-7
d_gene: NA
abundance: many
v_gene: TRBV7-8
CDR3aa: CASSWDRAGEQYF
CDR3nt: TGTGCCAGCAGCTGGGATCGGGCGGGAGAGCAGTACTTC

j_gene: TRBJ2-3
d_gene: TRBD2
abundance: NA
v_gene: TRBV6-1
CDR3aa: CASSRLAGNTDTQYF
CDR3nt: TGTGCCAGCAGCAGACTAGCGGGAAACACAGATACGCAGTATTTT